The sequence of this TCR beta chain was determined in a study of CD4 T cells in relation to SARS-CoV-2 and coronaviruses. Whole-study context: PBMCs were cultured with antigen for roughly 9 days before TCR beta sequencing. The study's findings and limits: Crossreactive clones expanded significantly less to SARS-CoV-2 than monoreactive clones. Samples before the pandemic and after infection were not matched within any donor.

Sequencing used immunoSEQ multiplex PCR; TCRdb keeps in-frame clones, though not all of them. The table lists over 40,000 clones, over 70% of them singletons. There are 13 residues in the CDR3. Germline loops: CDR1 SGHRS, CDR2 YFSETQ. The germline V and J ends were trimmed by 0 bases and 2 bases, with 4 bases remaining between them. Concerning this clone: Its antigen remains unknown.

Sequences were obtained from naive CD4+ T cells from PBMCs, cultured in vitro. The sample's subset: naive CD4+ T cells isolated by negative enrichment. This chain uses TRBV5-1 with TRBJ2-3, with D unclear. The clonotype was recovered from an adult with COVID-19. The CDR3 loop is CASSLVPTDTQYF. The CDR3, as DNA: TGCGCCAGCAGCTTGGTTCCCACAGATACGCAGTATTTT.